This TCR beta chain was recovered during a study of shared T cell receptors in the human thymus. TCRdb's copy holds only in-frame clones and misses some; the assay was immunoSEQ multiplex PCR. The table has some 700,000 clones, approximately 85% seen once. Germline V gene sequence: CDR1 MNHNY, CDR2 SVGAGI (reference sequence). Between the trimmed V and J ends, which lost 9 bases and 2 bases, there was a span of 16 bases. This CDR3 comprises 14 residues. This sample was also put to use in a study of human thymus T cells. That paper states: Donation was from healthy Finnish infants who were having corrective surgery that addressed congenital heart defects. Thymic resections from corrective heart surgery supplied the tissue. Thymic and blood repertoires seemed to show skewed V and J gene use. Overlap was high between thymic repertoires from unrelated individuals, as reported in related research.

The receptor was isolated from a girl under two years old with a congenital heart defect. The J gene is TRBJ1-2, the V gene TRBV6-6; weak D call: TRBD1 (5 bases). The specimen sequenced was thymocytes. The CDR3 is CASSPGGSNYGYTF. The CDR3 bases are TGTGCCAGTTCTCCGGGGGGGTCCAACTATGGCTACACCTTC.